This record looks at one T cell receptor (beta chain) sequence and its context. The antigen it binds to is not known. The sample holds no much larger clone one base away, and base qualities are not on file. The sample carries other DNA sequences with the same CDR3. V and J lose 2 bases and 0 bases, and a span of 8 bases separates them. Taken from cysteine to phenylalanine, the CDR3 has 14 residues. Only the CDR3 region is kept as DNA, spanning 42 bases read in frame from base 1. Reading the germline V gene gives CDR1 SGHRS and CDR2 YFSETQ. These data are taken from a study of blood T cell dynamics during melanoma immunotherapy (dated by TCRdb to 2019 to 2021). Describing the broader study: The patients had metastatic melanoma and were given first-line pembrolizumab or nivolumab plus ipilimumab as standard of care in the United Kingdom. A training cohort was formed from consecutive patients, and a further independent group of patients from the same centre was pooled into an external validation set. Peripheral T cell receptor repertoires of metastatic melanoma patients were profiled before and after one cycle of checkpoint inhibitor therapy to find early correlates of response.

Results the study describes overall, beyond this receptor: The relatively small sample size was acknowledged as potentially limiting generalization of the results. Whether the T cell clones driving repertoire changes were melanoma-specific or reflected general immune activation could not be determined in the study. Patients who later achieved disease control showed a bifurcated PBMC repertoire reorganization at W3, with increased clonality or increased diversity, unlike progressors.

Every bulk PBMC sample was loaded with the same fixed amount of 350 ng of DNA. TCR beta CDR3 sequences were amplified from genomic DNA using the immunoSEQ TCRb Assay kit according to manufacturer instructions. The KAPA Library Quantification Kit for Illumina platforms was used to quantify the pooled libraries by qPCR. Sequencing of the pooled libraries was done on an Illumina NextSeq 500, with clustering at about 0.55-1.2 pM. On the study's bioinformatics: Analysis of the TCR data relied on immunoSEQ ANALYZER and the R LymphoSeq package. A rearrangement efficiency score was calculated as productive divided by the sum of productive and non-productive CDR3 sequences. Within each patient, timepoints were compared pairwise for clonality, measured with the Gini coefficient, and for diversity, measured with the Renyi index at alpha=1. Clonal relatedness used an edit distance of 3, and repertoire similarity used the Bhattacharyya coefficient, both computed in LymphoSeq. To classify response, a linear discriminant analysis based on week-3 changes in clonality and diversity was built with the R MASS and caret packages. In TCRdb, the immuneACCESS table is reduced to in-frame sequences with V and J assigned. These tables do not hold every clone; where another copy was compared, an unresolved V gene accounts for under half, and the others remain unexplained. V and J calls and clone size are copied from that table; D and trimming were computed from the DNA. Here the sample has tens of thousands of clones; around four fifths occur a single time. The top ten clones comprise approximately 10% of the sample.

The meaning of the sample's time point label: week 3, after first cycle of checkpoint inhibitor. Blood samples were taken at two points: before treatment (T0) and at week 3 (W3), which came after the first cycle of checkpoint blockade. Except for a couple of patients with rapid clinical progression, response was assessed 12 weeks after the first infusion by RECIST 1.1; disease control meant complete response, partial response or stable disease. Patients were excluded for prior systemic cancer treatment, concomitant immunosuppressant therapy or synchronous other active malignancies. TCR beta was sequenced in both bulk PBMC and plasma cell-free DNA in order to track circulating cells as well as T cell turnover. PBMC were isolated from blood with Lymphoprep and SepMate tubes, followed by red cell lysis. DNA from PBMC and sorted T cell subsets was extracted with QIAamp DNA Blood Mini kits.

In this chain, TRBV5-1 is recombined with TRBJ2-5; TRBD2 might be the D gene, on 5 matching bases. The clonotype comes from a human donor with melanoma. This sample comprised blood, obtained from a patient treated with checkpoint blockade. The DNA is TGCGCCAGCAGCTTATCCGGGAACCAAGAGACCCAGTACTTC. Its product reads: CASSLSGNQETQYF. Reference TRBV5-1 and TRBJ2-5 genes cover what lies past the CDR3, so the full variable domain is KAGVTQTPRYLIKTRGQQVTLSCSPISGHRSVSWYQQTPGQGLQFLFEYFSETQRNKGNFPGRFSGRQFSNSRSEMNVSTLELGDSALYLCASSLSGNQETQYFGPGTRLLVL.